This T cell receptor (beta chain) was sequenced in a study of blood T cells in healthy people across ages. A second roughly 6 to 12 cycle PCR used barcoded and J-beta primers. TCRdb reprocessed the 5' RACE reads via MiXCR and lists one record per CDR3 protein. The data show around 900,000 distinct CDR3 sequences, roughly 26% seen once. The specimen was blood. The clonotype originates from a woman over 75 in good health.

The CDR3 protein is CASSNLGSEAFF. The CDR3 DNA follows: TGTGCCAGCAGCAACCTTGGCTCTGAAGCTTTCTTT. J is TRBJ1-1 and V is TRBV21-1. TRBV21-1 is recorded as a pseudogene. The CDR3 is 12 residues long.